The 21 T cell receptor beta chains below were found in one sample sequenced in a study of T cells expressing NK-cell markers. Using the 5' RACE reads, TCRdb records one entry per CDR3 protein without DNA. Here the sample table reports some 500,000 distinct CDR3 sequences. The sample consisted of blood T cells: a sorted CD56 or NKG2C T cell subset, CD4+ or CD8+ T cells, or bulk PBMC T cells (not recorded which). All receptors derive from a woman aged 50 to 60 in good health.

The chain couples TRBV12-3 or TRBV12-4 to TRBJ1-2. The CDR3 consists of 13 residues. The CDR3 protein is CATLGRVNYGYTF.

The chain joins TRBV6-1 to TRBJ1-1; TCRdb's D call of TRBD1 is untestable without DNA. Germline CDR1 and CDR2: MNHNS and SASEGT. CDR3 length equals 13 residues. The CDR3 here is CASRGLIQDKAFF.

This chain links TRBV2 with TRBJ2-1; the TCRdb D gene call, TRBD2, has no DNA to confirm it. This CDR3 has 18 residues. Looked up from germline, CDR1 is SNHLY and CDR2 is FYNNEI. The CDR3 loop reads CASSPRPGTSGLGNEQFF.

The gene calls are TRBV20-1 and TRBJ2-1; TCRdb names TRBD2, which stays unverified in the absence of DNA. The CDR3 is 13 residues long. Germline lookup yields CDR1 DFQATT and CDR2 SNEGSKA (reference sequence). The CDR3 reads CSQGRGGSNEQFF.

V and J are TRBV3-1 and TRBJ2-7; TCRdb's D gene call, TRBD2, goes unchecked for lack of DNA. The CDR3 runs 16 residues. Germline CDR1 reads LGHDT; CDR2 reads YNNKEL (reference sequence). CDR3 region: CASSQEGGGQRYEQYF.

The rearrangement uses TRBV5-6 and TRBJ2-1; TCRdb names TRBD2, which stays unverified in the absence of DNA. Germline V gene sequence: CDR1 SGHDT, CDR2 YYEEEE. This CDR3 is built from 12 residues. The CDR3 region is CASSRLEGEQFF.

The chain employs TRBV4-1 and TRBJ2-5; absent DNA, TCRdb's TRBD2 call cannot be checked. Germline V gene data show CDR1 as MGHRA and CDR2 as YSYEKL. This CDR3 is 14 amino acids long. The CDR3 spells CASSVRTSGETQYF.

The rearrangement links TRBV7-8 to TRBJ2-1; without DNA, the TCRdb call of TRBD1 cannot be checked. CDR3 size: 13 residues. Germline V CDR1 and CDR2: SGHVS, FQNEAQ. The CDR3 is CASGIGSGNEQFF.

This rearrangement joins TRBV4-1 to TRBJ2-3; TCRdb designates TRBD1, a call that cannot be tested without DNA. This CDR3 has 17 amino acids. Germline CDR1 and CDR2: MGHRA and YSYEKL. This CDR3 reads CASSLQAPGQGPDTQYF.

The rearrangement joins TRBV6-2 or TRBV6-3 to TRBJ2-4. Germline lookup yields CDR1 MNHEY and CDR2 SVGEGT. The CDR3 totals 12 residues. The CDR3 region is CASSSEPNIQYF.

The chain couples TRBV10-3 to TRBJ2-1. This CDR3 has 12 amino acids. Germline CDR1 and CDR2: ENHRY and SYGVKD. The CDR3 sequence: CAISGPLNEQFF.

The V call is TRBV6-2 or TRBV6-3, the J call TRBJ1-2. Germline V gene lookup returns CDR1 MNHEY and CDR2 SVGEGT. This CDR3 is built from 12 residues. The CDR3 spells CASSYGVRGYTF.

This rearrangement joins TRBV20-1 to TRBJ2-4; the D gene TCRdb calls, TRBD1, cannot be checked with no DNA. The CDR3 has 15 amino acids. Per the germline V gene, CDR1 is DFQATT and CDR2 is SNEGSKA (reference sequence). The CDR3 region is CSATIDRFAKNIQYF.

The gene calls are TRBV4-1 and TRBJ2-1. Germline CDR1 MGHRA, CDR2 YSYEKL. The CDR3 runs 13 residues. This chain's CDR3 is CASSQEGWNEQFF.

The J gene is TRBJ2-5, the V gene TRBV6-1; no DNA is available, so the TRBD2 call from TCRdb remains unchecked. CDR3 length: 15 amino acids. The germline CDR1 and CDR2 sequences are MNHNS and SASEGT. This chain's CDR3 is CASSEFTRWQKTQYF.

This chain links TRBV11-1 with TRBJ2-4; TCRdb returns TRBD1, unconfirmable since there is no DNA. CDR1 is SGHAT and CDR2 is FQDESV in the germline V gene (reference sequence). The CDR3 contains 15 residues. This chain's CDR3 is CASSLGQGSIYIQYF.

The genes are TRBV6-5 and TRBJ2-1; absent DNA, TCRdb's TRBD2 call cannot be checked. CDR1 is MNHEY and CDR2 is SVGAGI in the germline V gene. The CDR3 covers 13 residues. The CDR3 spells CASMERERNEQFF.

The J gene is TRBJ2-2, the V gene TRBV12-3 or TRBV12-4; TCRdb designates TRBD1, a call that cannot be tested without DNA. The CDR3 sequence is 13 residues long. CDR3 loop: CASSQQDTGELFF.

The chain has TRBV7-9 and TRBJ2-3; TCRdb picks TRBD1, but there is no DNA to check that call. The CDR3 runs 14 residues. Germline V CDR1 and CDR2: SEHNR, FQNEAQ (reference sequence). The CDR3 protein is CASRENRLTDTQYF.

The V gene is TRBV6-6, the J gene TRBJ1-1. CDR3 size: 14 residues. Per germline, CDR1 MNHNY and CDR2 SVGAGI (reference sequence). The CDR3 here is CASSYGSLNTEAFF.

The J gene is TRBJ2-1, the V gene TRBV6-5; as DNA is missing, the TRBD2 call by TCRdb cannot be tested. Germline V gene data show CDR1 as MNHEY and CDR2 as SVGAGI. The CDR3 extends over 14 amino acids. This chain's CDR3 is CASSLVGAGNEQFF.